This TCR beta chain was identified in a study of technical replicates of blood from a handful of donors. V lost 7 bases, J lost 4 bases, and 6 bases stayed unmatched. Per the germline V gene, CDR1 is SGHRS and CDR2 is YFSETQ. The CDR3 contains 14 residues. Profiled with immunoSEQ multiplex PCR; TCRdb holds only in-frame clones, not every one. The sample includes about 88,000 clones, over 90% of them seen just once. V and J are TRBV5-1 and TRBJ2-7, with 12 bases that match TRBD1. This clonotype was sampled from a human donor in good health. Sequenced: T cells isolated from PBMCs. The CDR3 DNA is TGCGCCAGCCATTCGGGACAGGGGGCATACGAGCAGTACTTC. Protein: CASHSGQGAYEQYF. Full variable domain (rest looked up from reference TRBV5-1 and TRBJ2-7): KAGVTQTPRYLIKTRGQQVTLSCSPISGHRSVSWYQQTPGQGLQFLFEYFSETQRNKGNFPGRFSGRQFSNSRSEMNVSTLELGDSALYLCASHSGQGAYEQYFGPGTRLTVT.